This T cell receptor (beta chain) appears in the sequencing data of a study of T cell changes during pregnancy in multiple sclerosis (dated by TCRdb to the late 2010s). Study-level background: Changes in the T cell repertoire over the course of pregnancy were examined in this study in women with multiple sclerosis.

Libraries came from the immunoSEQ multiplex PCR assay. TCRdb limited this immuneACCESS table to in-frame rearrangements with V and J called. A share of clones is missing; checked studies link under half to unresolved V genes, and the rest is unexplained. The sample table shows approximately 68,000 clones, and more than 85% are seen once. The ten largest clones capture approximately 1.5% of the sample. As to this clone: The antigen it recognizes is unknown. The record has no base qualities; no much larger clone is one base away.

The material was peripheral blood, obtained in the second trimester of pregnancy. This sequence originates from a female donor with multiple sclerosis, enrolled in a pregnancy study.

The CDR3 here reads CASSPTGPNTEAFF. The nucleotide sequence is given as TGTGCCAGCAGCCCAACAGGGCCTAACACTGAAGCTTTCTTT. Recombination linked TRBV6-5 to TRBJ1-1; the D segment could be TRBD1, given 6 matching bases. Trimming takes 6 bases from V and 2 bases from J, and the germline ends sit 13 bases apart. From the germline V gene, CDR1 is MNHEY and CDR2 is SVGAGI. The cysteine opens and the phenylalanine closes a CDR3 of 14 amino acids. Of the read, only the CDR3 DNA is kept; its 42 bases are in frame from base 1.